This T cell receptor beta chain was observed in a study of glioma-infiltrating T cells. Using RNA template, CDR3s of TCR alpha and beta were amplified with iRepertoire arm-PCR. Using its own MiXCR run on the multiplex PCR reads, TCRdb lists one record per CDR3 protein. The profile covers about 93,000 distinct CDR3 sequences, with roughly 40% appearing a single time and less than 45% taken by the ten largest. V gave up 3 bases and J gave up 4 bases, with 10 bases separating them. This CDR3 has 14 residues. The germline V gene encodes CDR1 LGHDT and CDR2 YNNKEL (reference sequence). This clonotype was detected many times.

This clonotype was obtained from a human donor with low-grade glioma or glioblastoma, undergoing nonglioma brain surgery, or in good health (not recorded which). What was sequenced was glioma tissue, nonneoplastic brain tissue, or PBMCs (not recorded which). The chain uses TRBV3-1 and TRBJ2-1; a possible D gene is TRBD2 (6 bases). In DNA form, the CDR3 reads TGTGCCAGCAGCCATGGGACTTTGTACAATGAGCAGTTCTTC. Amino acid sequence: CASSHGTLYNEQFF.